These 19 T cell receptor beta chains share one sample of origin, sequenced in a study of T-cell memory formation after mild COVID-19 (TCRdb year 2021). Libraries were constructed by 5' RACE. The data were produced on an Illumina NovaSeq 6000. TCRdb reprocessed the public reads (quality trimming at Q25 with fastp, clone calling with MiXCR) and kept in-frame beta chains. All rows with the same CDR3 protein become a single entry with the most common DNA and genes. The sample records 190,000 or so distinct CDR3 sequences, about 10% of which are singletons. The top ten constitute roughly 3% of the sample. Input material: PBMCs or a T cell subset sorted from them (not recorded which). These receptors came from a man aged 18-30 years who had mild COVID-19 (a few samples of this study predate the infection). The sample titles of this study are shuffled in the database, so cell type and time point are left out; the donor was told from shared clones.

In its sample, this clonotype was seen a few times. This rearrangement joins TRBV12-3 or TRBV12-4 to TRBJ2-1; 14 bases align to TRBD2. CDR3 length: 15 amino acids. Unmatched junction bases numbered 5, after V lost 6 bases and J lost 7 bases. The CDR3 loop reads CASRLRTSGGNEQFF. CDR3 nucleotides: TGTGCCAGCAGGCTCCGGACTAGCGGGGGGAATGAGCAGTTCTTC.

This clonotype appeared a few times. The chain is built from TRBV9 and TRBJ2-3; D remains ambiguous. The CDR3 extends over 12 amino acids. V gave up 8 bases and J gave up 2 bases, with 9 bases separating them. CDR1 is SGDLS and CDR2 is YYNGEE in the germline V gene. The DNA for the CDR3 is TGTGCCAGATCAGAGCTCACAGATACGCAGTATTTT. Its protein product is CARSELTDTQYF.

The V call is TRBV28, the J call TRBJ2-7; D is uncertain. CDR1 and CDR2 from the germline V gene are MDHEN and SYDVKM. V was cut by 6 bases and J by 7 bases, with 13 bases left in between. The CDR3 runs to 12 residues. CDR3 nucleotide sequence: TGTGCCAGCAGCCTCCCATTCGGGGAGCAGTACGTC. Translating gives CASSLPFGEQYV.

The chain recombines TRBV7-2 with TRBJ2-3; D not resolved. Germline-derived CDR1 and CDR2 are SGHTA and FQGNSA. V was clipped by 1 base and J by 5 bases, with 7 bases between them. There are 13 residues in the CDR3. The CDR3 loop is CASSLESRDTQYF. The CDR3 region has the DNA TGTGCCAGCAGCTTAGAGTCTAGAGATACGCAGTATTTT.

The chain recombines TRBV29-1 with TRBJ2-3, with D maybe TRBD1 (6 bases). V was cut by 2 bases and J by 2 bases, with 14 bases left in between. This CDR3 has 15 amino acids. Germline-derived CDR1 and CDR2 are SQVTM and ANQGSEA. CDR3: CSVETGWGHTDTQYF. DNA of the CDR3: TGCAGCGTTGAAACCGGGTGGGGACACACAGATACGCAGTATTTT.

The chain employs TRBV7-2 and TRBJ1-1; a possible D gene is TRBD1 (6 bases). Germline V gives CDR1 SGHTA, CDR2 FQGNSA. The CDR3 extends over 15 amino acids. V dropped 1 base and J dropped 0 bases, with 9 bases sitting between them. This CDR3 is CASSLVAGVNTEAFF. As DNA, the CDR3 is TGTGCCAGCAGCTTAGTGGCAGGGGTGAACACTGAAGCTTTCTTT. The whole variable domain, remainder taken from reference TRBV7-2 and TRBJ1-1, is GAGVSQSPSNKVTEKGKDVELRCDPISGHTALYWYRQSLGQGLEFLIYFQGNSAPDKSGLPSDRFSAERTGGSVSTLTIQRTQQEDSAVYLCASSLVAGVNTEAFFGQGTRLTVV.

This clonotype was counted only a few times. The J gene is TRBJ1-6, the V gene TRBV6-4; D is ambiguous. With 0 bases removed from V and 15 bases from J, the gap between germline ends came to 9 bases. The germline CDR1 and CDR2 sequences are MRHNA and SNTAGT. There are 12 residues in the CDR3. The CDR3 region is CASSDSSVHLHF. The CDR3 DNA follows: TGTGCCAGCAGTGACTCGTCGGTACACCTCCACTTT.

This clonotype occurred a few times. The gene calls are TRBV12-3 or TRBV12-4 and TRBJ2-2; unclear D gene. Between the trimmed V and J ends, which lost 7 bases and 4 bases, there was a span of 7 bases. This CDR3 is built from 12 residues. This chain's CDR3 is CASMWGTGELFF. In DNA, the CDR3 is TGTGCCAGCATGTGGGGCACCGGGGAGCTGTTTTTT.

V usage is TRBV28 and J usage is TRBJ2-5; a weak D match, TRBD2 (7 bases). The CDR3 sequence is 17 residues long. V dropped 5 bases and J dropped 2 bases, with 21 bases sitting between them. Germline V CDR1 and CDR2: MDHEN, SYDVKM. The CDR3 nucleotides read TGTGCCAGCAGTCCCCACCCCGGGCGGGGGCCACAAGAGACCCAGTACTTC. Translation: CASSPHPGRGPQETQYF.

The chain couples TRBV7-2 to TRBJ1-5; D not resolved. V was pared by 6 bases and J by 5 bases, with 17 bases between. Germline values: CDR1 SGHTA, CDR2 FQGNSA. This CDR3 has 15 amino acids. The CDR3 loop is CASRPSISVDQPQHF. CDR3 nucleotides: TGTGCCAGCAGGCCCAGTATCAGTGTGGATCAGCCCCAGCATTTT. The full variable domain, with the rest looked up from reference TRBV7-2 and TRBJ1-5, is GAGVSQSPSNKVTEKGKDVELRCDPISGHTALYWYRQSLGQGLEFLIYFQGNSAPDKSGLPSDRFSAERTGGSVSTLTIQRTQQEDSAVYLCASRPSISVDQPQHFGDGTRLSIL.

This clonotype was observed at least ten times. V is TRBV18 and J is TRBJ2-3; possible D gene TRBD1, 6 bases. The V gene's germline CDR1 is KGHSH and CDR2 LQKENI. The V end lost 3 bases, the J end lost 3 bases, and 7 bases lay between the germline ends. The CDR3 covers 13 residues. CDR3 nucleotide sequence: TGTGCCAGCTCACCCGGACAGACAGATACGCAGTATTTT. It translates to CASSPGQTDTQYF.

This clonotype was seen more than once but under ten times. This sequence joins TRBV2 and TRBJ2-7; 11 bases fit TRBD1. V lost 11 bases and J lost 5; bases outside the gene matches: 5. The CDR3 contains 12 residues. The V gene's germline CDR1 is SNHLY and CDR2 FYNNEI. The DNA of the CDR3 is TGTGCCGTTTGGGACAGGGGGAACGAGCAGTACTTC. It yields the protein CAVWDRGNEQYF.

This clonotype was recorded a few times. This chain joins TRBV7-2 and TRBJ1-5; possible D gene TRBD1, 6 bases. CDR3 length equals 12 residues. V was pared by 5 bases and J by 10 bases, with 12 bases between. Germline V CDR1 and CDR2: SGHTA, FQGNSA. CDR3 DNA: TGTGCCAGCAGCGAGGGGGGGATCCCCCAGCATTTT. It encodes CASSEGGIPQHF.

There are a few counts of this clonotype. The gene calls are TRBV9 and TRBJ1-1; no firm D call. CDR1 and CDR2 (germline): SGDLS, YYNGEE. CDR3 length: 16 amino acids. Trimming removed 1 base at V and 0 bases at J, with 13 bases between. As DNA, the CDR3 is TGTGCCAGCAGCGTACAGGTGGGCCCTTTGAACACTGAAGCTTTCTTT. It specifies CASSVQVGPLNTEAFF.

J is TRBJ2-7 and V is TRBV18, with TRBD1 matching 10 bases. The CDR3 is 15 residues long. Trimming removed 3 bases from V and 2 bases from J; junction bases left unmatched: 4. Germline V gene sequence: CDR1 KGHSH, CDR2 LQKENI. CDR3 region: CASSPGQGHAYEQYV. The CDR3, as DNA: TGTGCCAGCTCACCGGGACAGGGGCACGCCTACGAGCAGTACGTC.

In its sample, this clonotype was seen many times. The rearrangement uses TRBV5-1 and TRBJ2-2; possible D gene TRBD1, 5 bases. CDR3 length equals 16 residues. V was clipped by 1 base and J by 1 base, with 11 bases between them. Germline V gene lookup returns CDR1 SGHRS and CDR2 YFSETQ. Here the CDR3 DNA reads TGCGCCAGCAGCTTGCTGGGGCCTGGGAACACCGGGGAGCTGTTTTTT. Its protein is CASSLLGPGNTGELFF.

The V and J genes are TRBV28 and TRBJ1-4, with TRBD1 matching 8 bases. Germline CDR1 MDHEN, CDR2 SYDVKM. The trim removed 6 bases at V and 7 bases at J, leaving 7 bases unmatched. This CDR3 region has 14 residues. This CDR3 reads CASSPRTGTEKLFF. The CDR3 DNA follows: TGTGCCAGCAGCCCCCGGACAGGGACTGAAAAACTGTTTTTT.

The chain links TRBV7-2 to TRBJ1-2, with 7 bases matching TRBD1. CDR1 is SGHTA and CDR2 is FQGNSA in the germline V gene. The CDR3 is 14 residues long. V gave up 1 base and J gave up 7 bases; unmatched junction bases: 6. In nucleotides, the CDR3 is TGTGCCAGCAGCTTAGTGGAGGGGGCGGGTGGCTACACCTTC. Protein product: CASSLVEGAGGYTF.

This clonotype was seen only a few times. This sequence joins TRBV12-3 or TRBV12-4 and TRBJ2-7, with D perhaps matching TRBD1 (6 bases). The CDR3 runs to 14 residues. Trimming pared 1 base from V and 3 bases from J, leaving 10 bases between. The CDR3 loop reads CASSLGRRGYEQYF. The CDR3, as DNA: TGTGCCAGCAGTTTAGGTCGCAGGGGCTACGAGCAGTACTTC.